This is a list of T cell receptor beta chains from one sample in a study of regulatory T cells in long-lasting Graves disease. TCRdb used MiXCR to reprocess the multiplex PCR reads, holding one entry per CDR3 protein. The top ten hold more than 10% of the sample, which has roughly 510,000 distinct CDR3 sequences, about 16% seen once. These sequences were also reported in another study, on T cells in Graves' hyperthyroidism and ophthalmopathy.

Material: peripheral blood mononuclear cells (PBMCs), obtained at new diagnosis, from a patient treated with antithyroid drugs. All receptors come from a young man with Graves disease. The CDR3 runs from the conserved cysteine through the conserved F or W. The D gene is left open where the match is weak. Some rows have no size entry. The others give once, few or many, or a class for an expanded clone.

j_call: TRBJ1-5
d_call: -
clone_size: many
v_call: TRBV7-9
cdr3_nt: TGTGCCAGCAGCCCTGGGGGGAGTAGCAATCAGCCCCAGCATTTT
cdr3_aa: CASSPGGSSNQPQHF

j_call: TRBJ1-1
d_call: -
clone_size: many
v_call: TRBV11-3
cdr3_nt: TGTGCCAGCAGCCCTCGGTGGGGGGTGGCTGAAGCTTTCTTT
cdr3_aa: CASSPRWGVAEAFF

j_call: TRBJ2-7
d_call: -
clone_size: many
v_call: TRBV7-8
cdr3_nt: TGTGCCAGCAGCTTAGAAGGACAGAAGACCTACGAGCAGTACTTC
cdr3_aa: CASSLEGQKTYEQYF

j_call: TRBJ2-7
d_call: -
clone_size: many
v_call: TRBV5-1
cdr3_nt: TGCGCCAGCAGCTTGGAAGGTCAGAGCCTACAGTTGCGGTACTTC
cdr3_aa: CASSLEGQSLQLRYF

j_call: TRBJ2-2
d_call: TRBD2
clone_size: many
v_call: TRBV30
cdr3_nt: TGTGCCTGGAGAATAGCGGGGGCGAGGGCCGGGGAGCTGTTTTTT
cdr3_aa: CAWRIAGARAGELFF

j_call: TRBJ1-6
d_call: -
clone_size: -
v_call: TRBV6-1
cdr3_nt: TGTGCCAGCAGTGAACTTTTTAAGATTGAGTATAATTCACCCCTCCACTTT
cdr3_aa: CASSELFKIEYNSPLHF

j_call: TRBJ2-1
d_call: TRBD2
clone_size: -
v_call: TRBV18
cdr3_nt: TGTGCCAGCTCACCGAGCGGGAGGGCCGACAATGAGCAGTTCTTC
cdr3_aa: CASSPSGRADNEQFF

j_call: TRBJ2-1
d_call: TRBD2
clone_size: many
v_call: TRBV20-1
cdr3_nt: TGCAGTGCTTGGGGAGGGGCCGATGAGCAGTTCTTC
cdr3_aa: CSAWGGADEQFF

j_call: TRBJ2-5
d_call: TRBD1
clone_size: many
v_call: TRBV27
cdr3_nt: TGTGCCAGCAGTTCGATAGACAGGGTGCAAGAGACCCAGTACTTC
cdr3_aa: CASSSIDRVQETQYF

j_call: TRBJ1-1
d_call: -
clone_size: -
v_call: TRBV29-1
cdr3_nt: TGCAGCGCCGGGCGGGGTTCCTTTGGCTCTGAAGCTTTCTTT
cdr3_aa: CSAGRGSFGSEAFF

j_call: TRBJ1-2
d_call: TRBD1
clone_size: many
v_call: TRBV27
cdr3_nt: TGTGCCAGCAGTTTCAACATTCAGGGGGCGAAAGGCTACACCTTC
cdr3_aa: CASSFNIQGAKGYTF

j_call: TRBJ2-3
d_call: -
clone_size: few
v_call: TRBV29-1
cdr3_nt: TGCAGCGCTAGGGGAGCGGGCACAGATACGCAGTATTTT
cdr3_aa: CSARGAGTDTQYF

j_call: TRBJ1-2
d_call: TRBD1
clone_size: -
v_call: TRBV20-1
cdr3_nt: TGCAGTGCTAGAGAGACAGGGGAAGTCGCCTACACCTTC
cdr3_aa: CSARETGEVAYTF

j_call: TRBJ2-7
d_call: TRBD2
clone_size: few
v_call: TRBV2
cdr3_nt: TGTGCCAGCAGGGGACTAGCGGGAGGGACGAGCTCCTACGAGCAGTACTTC
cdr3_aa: CASRGLAGGTSSYEQYF

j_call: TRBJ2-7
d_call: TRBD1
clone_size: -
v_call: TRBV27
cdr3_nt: TGTGCCAGCAGTTTCCGGCTGGGGACAGATTCCTACGAGCAGTACTTC
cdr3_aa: CASSFRLGTDSYEQYF

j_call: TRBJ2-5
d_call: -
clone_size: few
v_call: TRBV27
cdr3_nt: TGTGCCAGCAGTTTATGGCCCCCAAGCCAAGAGACCCAGTACTTC
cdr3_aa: CASSLWPPSQETQYF

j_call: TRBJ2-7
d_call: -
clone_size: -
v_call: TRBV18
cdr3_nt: TGTGCCAGCTCACCACCGGGTGTTGGGAAAGAGCAGTACTTC
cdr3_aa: CASSPPGVGKEQYF

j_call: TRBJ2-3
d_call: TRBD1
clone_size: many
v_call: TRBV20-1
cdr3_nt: TGCAGTGCTAGAGATCGGACAGGGTACACAGATACGCAGTATTTT
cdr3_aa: CSARDRTGYTDTQYF

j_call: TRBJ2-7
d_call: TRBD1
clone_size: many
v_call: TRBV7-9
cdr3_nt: TGTGCCAGCGGACAGGCAAAATCCCGCTCCTACGAGCAGTACTTC
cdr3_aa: CASGQAKSRSYEQYF

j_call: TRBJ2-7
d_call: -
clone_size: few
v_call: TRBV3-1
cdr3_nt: TGTGCCAGCAGCCCACGTGGGGCGACCTACGAGCAGTACTTC
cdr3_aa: CASSPRGATYEQYF

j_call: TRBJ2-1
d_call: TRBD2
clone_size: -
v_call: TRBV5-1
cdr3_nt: TGCGCCAGCAGCTGGAGGGCTAGCGGGAGGGGAAATGAGCAGTTCTTC
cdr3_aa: CASSWRASGRGNEQFF

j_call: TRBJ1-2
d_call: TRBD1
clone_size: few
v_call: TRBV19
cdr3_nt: TGTGCCAGTAGTGGACAGGTCCGTCCCTATGGCTACACCTTC
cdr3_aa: CASSGQVRPYGYTF

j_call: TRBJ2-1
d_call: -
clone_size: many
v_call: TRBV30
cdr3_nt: TGTGCCTGGACAATTCTAGGCTCCTACAATGAGCAGTTCTTC
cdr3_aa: CAWTILGSYNEQFF

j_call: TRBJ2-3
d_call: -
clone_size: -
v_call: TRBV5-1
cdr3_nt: TGCGCCAGTGGGGGAAGCTCCGGGCACACAGATACGCAGTATTTT
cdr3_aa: CASGGSSGHTDTQYF

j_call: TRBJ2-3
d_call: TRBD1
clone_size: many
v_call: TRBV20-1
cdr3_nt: TGCAGTGCTCTCCGGGACAGGGGGCCGAACACAGATACGCAGTATTTT
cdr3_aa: CSALRDRGPNTDTQYF

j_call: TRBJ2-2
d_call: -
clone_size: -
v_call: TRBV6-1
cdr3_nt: TGTGCCAGCAGTGAGTGGGGGGCGAGAGAGCTGTTTTTT
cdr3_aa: CASSEWGARELFF

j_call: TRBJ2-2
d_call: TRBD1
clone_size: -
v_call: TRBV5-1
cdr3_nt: TGCGCCAGCAGTTACTCAAGGGGGCCGGGCACCGGGGAGCTGTTTTTT
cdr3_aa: CASSYSRGPGTGELFF

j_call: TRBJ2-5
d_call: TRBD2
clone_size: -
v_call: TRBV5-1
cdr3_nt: TGCGCCAGCAGCTCACAGGGACTAGCCGTGGGTAAAGAGACCCAGTACTTC
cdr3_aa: CASSSQGLAVGKETQYF

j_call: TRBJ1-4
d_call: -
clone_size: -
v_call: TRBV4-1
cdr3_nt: TGCGCCAGCAGCCAAAATGAGGCAGTTAAAAAACTGTTTTTT
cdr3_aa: CASSQNEAVKKLFF

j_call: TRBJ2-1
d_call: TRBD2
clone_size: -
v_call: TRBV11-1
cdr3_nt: TGTGCCAGCAGATTAGGGGGACTAGCGGGACTGAATGAGCAGTTCTTC
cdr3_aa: CASRLGGLAGLNEQFF

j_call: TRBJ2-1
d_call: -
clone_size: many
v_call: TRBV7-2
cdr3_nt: TGTGCCAGCAGCCCCCAGCGCTACAATGAGCAGTTCTTC
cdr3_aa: CASSPQRYNEQFF

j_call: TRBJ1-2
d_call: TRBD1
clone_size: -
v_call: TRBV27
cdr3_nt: TGTGCCAGCGGGACAGATAATGGCTACACCTTC
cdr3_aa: CASGTDNGYTF

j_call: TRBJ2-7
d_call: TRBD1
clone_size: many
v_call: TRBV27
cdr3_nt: TGTGCCAGCAGCCTAATAACACGGACAGGTACCTACGAGCAGTACTTC
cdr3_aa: CASSLITRTGTYEQYF

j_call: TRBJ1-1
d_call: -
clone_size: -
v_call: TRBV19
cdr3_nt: TGTGCCAGTAGTATTTTGGGGGCTCGTGGCACTGAAGCTTTCTTT
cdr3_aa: CASSILGARGTEAFF

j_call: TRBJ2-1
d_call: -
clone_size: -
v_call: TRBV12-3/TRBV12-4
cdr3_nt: TGTGCCAGCAGATCGGGGTTTGCGCGTGAGCAGTTCTTC
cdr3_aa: CASRSGFAREQFF

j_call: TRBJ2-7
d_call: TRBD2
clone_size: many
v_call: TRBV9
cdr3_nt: TGTGCCAGCAGCGTAGCTACGGGAGGCTACGAGCAGTACTTC
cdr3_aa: CASSVATGGYEQYF

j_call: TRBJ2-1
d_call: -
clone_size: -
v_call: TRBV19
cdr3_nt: TGTGCCAGTAGACCTCCCCGGGCTACGGGGTACAATGAGCAGTTCTTC
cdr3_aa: CASRPPRATGYNEQFF

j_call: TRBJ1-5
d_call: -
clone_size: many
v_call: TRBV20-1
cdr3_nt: TGCAGTGCTAGCCGCGAGAGCGGCAATCAGCCCCAGCATTTT
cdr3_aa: CSASRESGNQPQHF

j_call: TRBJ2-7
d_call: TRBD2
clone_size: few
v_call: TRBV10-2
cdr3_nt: TGCGCCAGCCGCATAGCGGGAGAATCCTACGAGCAGTACTTC
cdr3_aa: CASRIAGESYEQYF

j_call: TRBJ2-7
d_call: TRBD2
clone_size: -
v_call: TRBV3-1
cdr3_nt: TGTGCCAGCAGCCAAGAGACCCTAGCGGGAGATGACGAGCAGTACTTC
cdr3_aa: CASSQETLAGDDEQYF

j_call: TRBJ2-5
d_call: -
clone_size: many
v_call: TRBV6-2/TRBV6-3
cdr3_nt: TGTGCCAGCAGTTACTGGGGAGGGGGTGAGAATGGGGCCCAGTACTTC
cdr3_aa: CASSYWGGGENGAQYF

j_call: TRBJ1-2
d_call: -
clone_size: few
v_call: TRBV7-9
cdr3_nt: TGTGCCAGCAGCTTAGCACAGGGCCTTAACTATGGCTACACCTTC
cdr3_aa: CASSLAQGLNYGYTF

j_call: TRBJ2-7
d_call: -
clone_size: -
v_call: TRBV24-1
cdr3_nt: TGTGCCACCAGTGATTTTGCAGAATGCTACGAGCAGTACTTC
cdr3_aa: CATSDFAECYEQYF

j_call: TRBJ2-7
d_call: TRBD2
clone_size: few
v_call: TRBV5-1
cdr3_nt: TGCGCCAGCAGCTTGGCCTCCCTCCTAGCGGGAGTCAACCCCCGCTACGAGCAGTACTTC
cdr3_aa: CASSLASLLAGVNPRYEQYF

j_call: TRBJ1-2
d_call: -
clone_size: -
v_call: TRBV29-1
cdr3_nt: TGCAGCGTCCTACTGGGGGAAGGCTACACCTTC
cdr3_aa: CSVLLGEGYTF

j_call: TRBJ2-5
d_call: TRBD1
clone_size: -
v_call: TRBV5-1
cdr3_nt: TGCGCCAGCAGCGGACAGGGACAAGAGACCCAGTACTTC
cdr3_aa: CASSGQGQETQYF

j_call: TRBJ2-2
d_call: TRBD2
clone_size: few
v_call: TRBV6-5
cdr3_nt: TGTGCCAGCAGTTACTCGCTAGCGGGGGTAACTTTGAACACCGGGGAGCTGTTTTTT
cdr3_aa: CASSYSLAGVTLNTGELFF

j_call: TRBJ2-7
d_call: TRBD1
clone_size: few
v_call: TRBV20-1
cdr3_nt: TGCAGTGCTACGACAAGCGGACAGGACTCCTACGAGCAGTACTTC
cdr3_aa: CSATTSGQDSYEQYF